This TCR beta chain stems from a study of T cell repertoires in cytomegalovirus infection. Across the study: Indications of both CMV infection and matching HLA type were provided by public TCR beta signatures.

A single record per CDR3 protein comes from TCRdb applying MiXCR to the reads. This repertoire shows about 450,000 distinct CDR3 sequences, approximately 30% found once; its top ten account for 12% to 15%. There are a few counts of this clonotype. Its antigen is currently unknown. The study's findings and limits: Across the ex vivo response, the dominant clonotypes were HLA-C-restricted CMV-specific TCR beta clonotypes. Carriers of CMV plus the relevant HLA were identified by cumulative public TCR beta family frequency.

Sequencing was done on a sample of PBMCs. The sequence derives from a human donor in good health (CMV status not recorded). Some clones in this sample may be carry-over from other donors' samples.

The CDR3 coding sequence is TGTGCCAGCAGTCGCCAGGGGGCAGGTGGGGCCAACGTCCTGACTTTC. It encodes CASSRQGAGGANVLTF. The chain carries TRBV6-5 and TRBJ2-6, with 8 bases lining up with TRBD1. Germline V gives CDR1 MNHEY, CDR2 SVGAGI. J lost 3 bases, V lost 5 bases, and 6 bases had no gene match. The CDR3 totals 16 residues.